This is a list of T cell receptor beta chains from one sample in a study of T-cell memory formation after mild COVID-19. TCRdb re-called the 5' RACE reads with MiXCR, one entry per CDR3 protein. The table has 300,000 to 400,000 distinct CDR3 sequences, about an eighth seen once. Sequenced sample: PBMCs or a T cell subset sorted from them (not recorded which). The source of these receptors is a man aged 18 to 30 who had mild COVID-19 (a few samples of this study predate the infection). Cell type and time point are not known. CDR3s include the opening cysteine and the closing phenylalanine or tryptophan. D genes are given only for firm matches. Clone size is shown for a subset of rows, as once, few, many or a class of expanded clone.

>-|few|TRBJ1-1|TRBV28
TGTGCCAGCAGAACTACGGGGGGGTTGGTCACTGAAGCTTTCTTT
CASRTTGGLVTEAFF
>-|-|TRBJ1-6|TRBV11-1
TGTGCCAGCAGCTTAGCGGGGCGCAGCTCCTATAATTCACCCCTCCACTTT
CASSLAGRSSYNSPLHF
>TRBD2|few|TRBJ2-5|TRBV20-1
TGCAGCACCCGGAGAGCGGGGGTCCAAGAGACCCAGTACTTC
CSTRRAGVQETQYF
>TRBD1|many|TRBJ2-5|TRBV5-1
TGCGCCAGCAGCTTGCCCGGGACAGAAGAGACCCAGTACTTC
CASSLPGTEETQYF
>-|few|TRBJ2-3|TRBV7-6
TGTGCCAGCAGCTTAGCGGGGGGTCTCCCAGATACGCAGTATTTT
CASSLAGGLPDTQYF
>TRBD1|-|TRBJ1-5|TRBV28
TGTGCCAGCACCAAGGGTAGGACAGGGAGGCGACAGCCCCAGCATTTT
CASTKGRTGRRQPQHF
>-|many|TRBJ2-3|TRBV7-2
TGTGCCAGCAGCCGAATAGCACTCAGAGATACGCAGTATTTT
CASSRIALRDTQYF
>-|many|TRBJ1-4|TRBV5-1
TGCGCCAGCAGCCGCCCGGACAGTCGAAAACTGTTTTTT
CASSRPDSRKLFF
>TRBD2|few|TRBJ2-7|TRBV7-2
TGTGCCAGCAGCTTCGAAAGCGGGGCCTACGAGCAGTACTTC
CASSFESGAYEQYF
>TRBD1|few|TRBJ1-2|TRBV20-1
TGCAGTGCTAGGTCTCGTGGGGGACAGGGAAAACCCTTC
CSARSRGGQGKPF
>-|-|TRBJ1-3|TRBV5-5
TGTGCCAGCAGCTCTGGGGGTCCTGGAAACACCATATATTTT
CASSSGGPGNTIYF
>-|-|TRBJ2-5|TRBV9
TGTGCCAGCAGGAGGGACTTACAGGGGGAGACCCAGTACTTC
CASRRDLQGETQYF
>-|many|TRBJ2-6|TRBV6-1
TGTGCCAGCAGTGAGAAATACTCTGGGGCCAACGTCCTGACTTTC
CASSEKYSGANVLTF
>-|-|TRBJ2-1|TRBV7-2
TGTGCCAGCACCACGGGCTGGGGGCCTAATGAGCAGTTCTTC
CASTTGWGPNEQFF
>-|-|TRBJ2-2|TRBV18
TGTGCCAGCTCACCGTTATACCCAGGTCTCTCTACCGGGGAGCTGTTTTTT
CASSPLYPGLSTGELFF
>TRBD1|-|TRBJ1-1|TRBV12-3/TRBV12-4
TGTGCCAGCAGCAGACCGGGACAGGGGACCACTGAAGCTTTCTTT
CASSRPGQGTTEAFF
>-|-|TRBJ2-7|TRBV7-2
TGTGCCAGCAGCTTAAGTGGGGGGATCTACGAGCAGTACTTC
CASSLSGGIYEQYF
>TRBD2|-|TRBJ2-1|TRBV6-1
TGTGCCAGCAGTTTGGGCGGGGGGCCATACAATGATCAGTTCTTC
CASSLGGGPYNDQFF
>-|few|TRBJ1-4|TRBV12-3/TRBV12-4
TGTGCCAGCACCCCGGGACCTTCTTATGAAAAACTGTTTTTT
CASTPGPSYEKLFF
>-|-|TRBJ2-3|TRBV7-2
TGTGCCAGCAGCCCCCGGACTACAGATACGCAGTATTTT
CASSPRTTDTQYF
>-|-|TRBJ1-2|TRBV29-1
TGCAGCGTTGCGACAGACTACTATGGCTACACCTTC
CSVATDYYGYTF
>TRBD2|-|TRBJ2-4|TRBV24-1
TGTGCCACCAGTGACCACCTTAGCGGGGGCGACATTCAGTACTTC
CATSDHLSGGDIQYF
>-|-|TRBJ2-3|TRBV29-1
TGCAGCGTTGAACTCCTGGGGGCTTTAGATACGCAGTATTTT
CSVELLGALDTQYF
>-|-|TRBJ2-5|TRBV20-1
TGCAGTGCTAGCGGGCGGGGCTCTCAAGAGACCCAGTACTTC
CSASGRGSQETQYF
>TRBD2|-|TRBJ2-3|TRBV19
TGTGCCAGTAAGCCCGGGACTAGCGGTACAGATACGCAGTATTTT
CASKPGTSGTDTQYF
>-|many|TRBJ2-5|TRBV5-1
TGCGCCAGCAGCTTTAAGTGGCTCACGGAGACCCAGTACTTC
CASSFKWLTETQYF
>TRBD1|-|TRBJ2-5|TRBV29-1
TGCAGCGGACGAGCCCGACAGGGAGTAGAGACCCAGTACTTC
CSGRARQGVETQYF
>-|few|TRBJ1-4|TRBV5-1
TGCGCCAGCAGCTTGGAGGGACGGTCGAATGAAAAACTGTTTTTT
CASSLEGRSNEKLFF
>-|-|TRBJ1-2|TRBV20-1
TGCAGTGCTTTCGACAAGCCTAAGGGCTACACCTTC
CSAFDKPKGYTF
>-|-|TRBJ2-5|TRBV20-1
TGCAGTGCTAGTTGGGGGGCAGAGACCCAGTACTTC
CSASWGAETQYF
>-|-|TRBJ2-5|TRBV11-1
TGTGCCAGCGGTCAGTATGCGACCCAGTACTTC
CASGQYATQYF
>-|few|TRBJ2-1|TRBV3-1
TGTGCCAGCAGCCAAGGAACGACTAGTGGAGGATACAATGAGCAGTTCTTC
CASSQGTTSGGYNEQFF
>-|-|TRBJ1-1|TRBV7-8
TGTGCCAGCAGCTTAGTGCCGGCCACTGAAGCTTTCTTT
CASSLVPATEAFF
>-|few|TRBJ1-2|TRBV12-3/TRBV12-4
TGTGCCAGCAGTTTTGGGACCGTGGACAGAAACTATGGCTACACCTTC
CASSFGTVDRNYGYTF